Below are 14 T cell receptor beta chains sequenced from a single sample in a study of blood T cell repertoires in COVID-19. Clones were read by immunoSEQ multiplex PCR, and TCRdb kept only the in-frame ones, dropping some. The top ten clones hold around 3.6% of a sample with around 130,000 clones, around 87% of them seen once. The sequenced sample consisted of peripheral blood. These TCRs come from a woman aged 60-70 years with acute or convalescent COVID-19.

The rearrangement links TRBV3-1 (or the pseudogene TRBV3-2) to TRBJ2-3; a weak D match, TRBD2 (6 bases). The CDR3 has 13 residues. The V and J ends lost 1 base and 14 bases respectively, with 16 bases between them. Germline V CDR1 and CDR2: LGHDT, YNNKEL (reference sequence). The CDR3 here is CASSQGRGRNLYF. The CDR3 DNA reads as TGTGCCAGCAGCCAAGGACGAGGGAGGAATCTGTATTTT.

V is TRBV3-1 (or the pseudogene TRBV3-2) and J is TRBJ2-5, with 10 bases matching TRBD2. There are 16 residues in the CDR3. Germline CDR1 is LGHDT and CDR2 is YNNKEL (reference sequence). V trimming: 4 bases; J trimming: 5 bases; junction bases outside the gene matches: 10. CDR3 nucleotide sequence: TGTGCCAGCAGCCCAACTAGCGGGATAAAGGGGGAGACCCAGTACTTC. This gives the protein CASSPTSGIKGETQYF.

The chain is built from TRBV2 and TRBJ1-6; D perhaps matches TRBD1 (5 bases). Germline CDR1 is SNHLY and CDR2 is FYNNEI. V dropped 7 bases and J dropped 10 bases, with 17 bases sitting between them. This CDR3 spans 14 amino acids. This chain's CDR3 is CASNLGGTSSPLHF. CDR3 coding DNA: TGTGCCAGCAACCTCGGGGGGACCTCCTCACCCCTCCACTTT.

V gene TRBV19 combines with J gene TRBJ1-3; perhaps TRBD1 as D (5 bases). Germline V lookup: CDR1 LNHDA, CDR2 SQIVND (reference sequence). This CDR3 has 16 amino acids. V dropped 4 bases and J dropped 0 bases, with 13 bases sitting between them. The CDR3 bases are TGTGCCAGTAGTAACGGGCAGGGTCTCTCTGGAAACACCATATATTTT. Residues: CASSNGQGLSGNTIYF.

The J gene is TRBJ2-1, the V gene TRBV7-6; D perhaps matches TRBD2 (5 bases). Germline V lookup: CDR1 SGHVS, CDR2 FNYEAQ. The CDR3 runs to 13 residues. V was trimmed by 5 bases and J by 5 bases, leaving 10 bases between them. The CDR3 reads CASSPEEDNEQFF. The CDR3 DNA reads TGTGCCAGCAGCCCCGAGGAGGACAATGAGCAGTTCTTC.

This rearrangement joins TRBV18 to TRBJ1-6, with D hard to call. The CDR3 runs 12 residues. Per the germline V gene, CDR1 is KGHSH and CDR2 is LQKENI. V lost 5 bases, J lost 9 bases, and 8 bases lay in between. The CDR3 is CASSAQASPLHF. CDR3 nucleotide sequence: TGTGCCAGCTCAGCCCAGGCTTCACCCCTCCACTTT.

The J gene is TRBJ2-1, the V gene TRBV5-1; no clear D gene. The V gene's germline CDR1 is SGHRS and CDR2 YFSETQ. V was clipped by 0 bases and J by 5 bases, with 12 bases between them. The CDR3 consists of 15 residues. CDR3 sequence reads: CASSLGGPLNNEQFF. As DNA, the CDR3 is TGCGCCAGCAGCTTGGGCGGTCCCCTGAACAATGAGCAGTTCTTC.

This clone was counted once. The J gene is TRBJ2-7, the V gene TRBV23-1; D might be TRBD1 (5 bases). TRBV23-1 is filed as an ORF, its function uncertain. V lost 6 bases and J lost 6, with 18 bases in between. This CDR3 comprises 14 residues. For the CDR3, the DNA is TGCGCCAGCAGGCAACAGGTCCCCCCCTCCGAGCAGTACGTC. This codes for CASRQQVPPSEQYV.

The chain employs TRBV2 and TRBJ2-3; 11 bases are shared with TRBD2. Germline trimming cut 4 bases from V and 3 bases from J; bases unmatched to any gene: 6. Germline values: CDR1 SNHLY, CDR2 FYNNEI. This CDR3 region has 16 residues. For the CDR3, the DNA is TGTGCCAGCAGTGCCCCCCGGACTAGCGGGACAGATACGCAGTATTTT. It is translated as CASSAPRTSGTDTQYF.

The rearrangement joins TRBV5-4 to TRBJ2-7; TRBD2 matches at 7 bases. The CDR3 consists of 13 residues. In germline, CDR1 is SGHNT, CDR2 YYREEE (reference sequence). The V and J ends lost 4 bases and 0 bases, in that order; junction bases with no gene match: 1. For the CDR3, the DNA is TGTGCCAGCAGCGGGACTAACTCCTACGAGCAGTACGTC. It is translated as CASSGTNSYEQYV.

This chain joins TRBV2 and TRBJ1-1; tentative D call: TRBD1 (6 bases). V was shortened by 3 bases and J by 8 bases, with 10 bases between the two germline ends. Germline V lookup: CDR1 SNHLY, CDR2 FYNNEI. The CDR3 loop spans 12 amino acids. The CDR3 region is CASSEVGQEAFF. In nucleotides, the CDR3 is TGTGCCAGCAGTGAGGTCGGACAGGAAGCTTTCTTT.

This sequence joins TRBV28 and TRBJ2-7; no clear D gene. This CDR3 has 14 residues. Germline V gives CDR1 MDHEN, CDR2 SYDVKM. Trimming took off 2 bases at V and 1 base at J, with 9 bases between the two ends. CDR3 residues: CASSLGHTSYEQYV. CDR3 in DNA: TGTGCCAGCAGTTTAGGGCACACATCCTACGAGCAGTACGTC.

The chain carries TRBV19 and TRBJ2-2; 10 bases fit TRBD1. The junction had 11 bases not matched to a gene; V was cut back by 6 bases and J by 4 bases. The V gene's germline CDR1 is LNHDA and CDR2 SQIVND (reference sequence). This CDR3 comprises 17 residues. The chain's CDR3 is CASSPSGTGASTGELFF. CDR3 DNA: TGTGCCAGTAGCCCGTCCGGGACAGGGGCGAGCACCGGGGAGCTGTTTTTT.

The genes are TRBV19 and TRBJ2-2, with 12 bases aligning to TRBD2. There are 15 residues in the CDR3. Germline V gene lookup returns CDR1 LNHDA and CDR2 SQIVND (reference sequence). J lost 5 bases, V lost 6 bases, and 4 bases had no gene match. The CDR3 region has the DNA TGTGCCAGTAGGACTAGCGGGAGAAGTACCGGGGAGCTGTTTTTT. It translates to CASRTSGRSTGELFF.